The 20 T cell receptor beta chains listed next were all sequenced from one sample in a study of human T cells and chemical hapten exposure (dated by TCRdb to 2020 to 2022). Libraries were built with RACE. Sequencing was carried out with a NextSeq 500. TCRdb reran the public reads through fastp at Q25 and MiXCR, keeping productive beta chains. Rows are combined by CDR3 protein, so each entry shows the most common genes and DNA. The sample table contains approximately 77,000 distinct CDR3 sequences; only one count was recorded for about 6.8% of them. Roughly 1.4% of the sample belongs to the ten largest clones. The sample's time point label, in plain terms: patch test 1, 2 weeks after DPC sensitization. What this sample's treatment or condition label stands for: therapeutic diphenylcyclopropenone sensitization with weekly scalp DPC. The specimen comprised whole blood, sampled in connection with sensitization to the hapten diphenylcyclopropenone (DPC). Source of these receptors: a woman in her twenties or thirties with alopecia areata. Some clones in this sample may be carry-over from other donors' samples.

The rearrangement uses TRBV9 and TRBJ2-7; D gene ambiguous. This CDR3 contains 13 residues. Trimming removed 0 bases from V and 9 bases from J, with 13 bases in between. The germline V gene encodes CDR1 SGDLS and CDR2 YYNGEE. DNA of the CDR3: TGTGCCAGCAGCGTAGAGCCCGACACTGTGCAGTACTTC. Translated: CASSVEPDTVQYF.

This clonotype was picked up many times. The CDR3 sequence: CASSRMAVNLGTDTQYF. The CDR3 nucleotides are TGCGCCAGCAGCCGAATGGCAGTTAACTTGGGCACAGATACGCAGTATTTT. The chain joins TRBV4-1 to TRBJ2-3; no clear D gene. V lost 4 bases to trimming and J lost 1 base, with 18 bases between them. Looked up from germline, CDR1 is MGHRA and CDR2 is YSYEKL. This CDR3 region has 17 residues.

In its sample, this clonotype was seen many times. The J gene is TRBJ2-3, the V gene TRBV9, with 8 nucleotides matching TRBD1. The CDR3 covers 18 residues. Germline assignment: CDR1 SGDLS and CDR2 YYNGEE. The V and J ends lost 3 bases and 4 bases, in that order; junction bases with no gene match: 16. Here the CDR3 DNA reads TGTGCCAGCAGCGCCGCAACCCTGACAGGGGAGGACCCAGATACGCAGTATTTT. Encoded protein: CASSAATLTGEDPDTQYF.

This clonotype was seen repeatedly, ten times or more. The chain has TRBV5-1 and TRBJ2-5; D gene uncertain. This CDR3 spans 14 amino acids. The ends were cut back, 4 bases at V and 2 bases at J, with 12 bases in the middle. Germline V gene sequence: CDR1 SGHRS, CDR2 YFSETQ. The CDR3 DNA reads as TGCGCCAGCAGCCCAGGATCCTATCAAGAGACCCAGTACTTC. It yields the protein CASSPGSYQETQYF.

This clonotype was seen ten or more times. This chain joins TRBV6-1 and TRBJ2-1, with a possible D match to TRBD1 (6 bases). V shed 1 base and J shed 6 bases, with 13 bases lying between them. The germline V gene has CDR1 MNHNS and CDR2 SASEGT. This CDR3 region has 15 residues. CDR3 loop: CASSEDGQGFNEQFF. The CDR3 DNA reads as TGTGCCAGCAGTGAAGATGGGCAGGGGTTCAATGAGCAGTTCTTC.

This clonotype was seen repeatedly, ten times or more. This chain connects TRBV9 to TRBJ2-5; D perhaps matches TRBD2 (6 bases). The V gene lost 4 bases and the J gene lost 5 bases, with 15 bases spanning the gap. The CDR3 covers 14 residues. Germline V gives CDR1 SGDLS, CDR2 YYNGEE. CDR3 nucleotide sequence: TGTGCCAGCAGCCCCGACCCGGGGGTGGAGACCCAGTACTTC. Residues: CASSPDPGVETQYF.

On this clonotype itself: Possible read error: a much larger clone is one base away. The rearrangement links TRBV2 to TRBJ2-4; 9 bases match TRBD1. J was trimmed by 12 bases and V by 6 bases; bases with no gene match: 9. The CDR3 is 13 residues long. CDR1 is SNHLY, CDR2 FYNNEI, per germline. The CDR3 DNA reads as TGTGCCAGCAGGGGGGACAGGGCATACAATCAGTACTTC. Amino acid sequence: CASRGDRAYNQYF.

This clonotype has ten or more counts. The chain links TRBV2 to TRBJ2-3, with 9 bases aligning to TRBD1. V lost 6 bases and J lost 6; bases outside the gene matches: 16. The germline V gene encodes CDR1 SNHLY and CDR2 FYNNEI. There are 17 residues in the CDR3. The CDR3 reads CASSQQIQGAGADTQYF. CDR3 bases: TGTGCCAGCAGCCAACAGATACAGGGGGCAGGGGCGGATACGCAGTATTTT. The whole variable domain, remainder taken from reference TRBV2 and TRBJ2-3, is EPEVTQTPSHQVTQMGQEVILRCVPISNHLYFYWYRQILGQKVEFLVSFYNNEISEKSEIFDDQFSVERPDGSNFTLKIRSTKLEDSAMYFCASSQQIQGAGADTQYFGPGTRLTVL.

The table lists this clonotype with a few counts. This chain joins TRBV10-3 and TRBJ1-1, with 7 bases that match TRBD1. The germline gives CDR1 ENHRY, CDR2 SYGVKD. The CDR3 loop spans 13 amino acids. Trimming took 11 bases from V and 5 from J; bases not matched to a gene: 11. The CDR3 protein is CALTTGMGTEAFF. In nucleotides, the CDR3 is TGTGCCCTCACGACAGGGATGGGAACTGAAGCTTTCTTT.

This clonotype was detected a few times. The CDR3: CASRLQGTNEKLFF. The CDR3 coding sequence is TGTGCCAGCAGGCTACAGGGAACTAATGAAAAACTGTTTTTT. This rearrangement joins TRBV27 to TRBJ1-4; the D gene is possibly TRBD1 (6 bases). The CDR3 sequence is 14 residues long. The germline V gene encodes CDR1 MNHEY and CDR2 SMNVEV (reference sequence). V lost 6 bases, J lost 1 base, and 9 bases lay in between.

V gene TRBV20-1 combines with J gene TRBJ1-2; TRBD1 matches 10 bases. Germline V gives CDR1 DFQATT, CDR2 SNEGSKA (reference sequence). The CDR3 contains 18 residues. V trimming: 1 base; J trimming: 4 bases; junction bases outside the gene matches: 15. CDR3 protein: CSARANNTPGTGAYGYTF. CDR3 bases: TGCAGTGCTAGAGCCAACAACACCCCCGGGACAGGGGCCTATGGCTACACCTTC.

The chain combines TRBV7-9 with TRBJ1-2; 7 bases fit TRBD1. The ends lost 6 bases at V and 8 bases at J; junction bases unmatched: 3. The CDR3 is 11 residues long. Germline V gene sequence: CDR1 SEHNR, CDR2 FQNEAQ (reference sequence). The CDR3 nucleotides are TGTGCCAGCAGTGTACAGGGGGGCTACACCTTC. Translating gives CASSVQGGYTF.

At least ten counts were recorded for this clonotype. The J gene is TRBJ2-7, the V gene TRBV3-1; no definite D call. Trimming pared 0 bases from V and 2 bases from J, leaving 5 bases between. Germline values: CDR1 LGHDT, CDR2 YNNKEL (reference sequence). CDR3 size: 13 residues. The CDR3 bases are TGTGCCAGCAGCCAAGAAATTCCCTACGAGCAGTACTTC. It yields the protein CASSQEIPYEQYF.

The chain is built from TRBV2 and TRBJ1-1; 7 bases align to TRBD1. After removal of 8 bases from V and 3 bases from J, the junction contained 6 bases not matched to a gene. The CDR3 sequence is 13 residues long. Germline loops: CDR1 SNHLY, CDR2 FYNNEI. The CDR3 DNA sequence: TGTGCCAGCTACAGGGGATTGGACACTGAAGCTTTCTTT. The encoded protein is CASYRGLDTEAFF.

This clonotype was seen a few times. The chain links TRBV27 to TRBJ1-2; no reliable D call. Germline V lookup: CDR1 MNHEY, CDR2 SMNVEV (reference sequence). V lost 11 bases and J lost 8, with 18 bases in between. CDR3 length: 12 residues. In nucleotides, the CDR3 is TGTGCCGGCCCATGGGATGTGAGAGGCTACACCTTC. Translated: CAGPWDVRGYTF.

This clonotype was observed a handful of times. The chain recombines TRBV12-3 or TRBV12-4 with TRBJ1-5; D is undetermined. The CDR3 contains 14 residues. V shed 7 bases and J shed 5 bases, with 15 bases lying between them. Here the CDR3 reads CASTDVGVHQPQHF. The CDR3 nucleotides are TGTGCCAGCACCGATGTCGGGGTCCATCAGCCCCAGCATTTT.

Ten or more counts support this clonotype. V gene TRBV12-3 or TRBV12-4 combines with J gene TRBJ2-3; 7 nucleotides align to TRBD1. The CDR3 totals 15 residues. The V segment lost 2 bases and the J segment 0 bases; nucleotides outside the gene matches: 2. CDR3 in amino acids: CASSLRGPSTDTQYF. The CDR3 nucleotides are TGTGCCAGCAGTTTAAGGGGGCCCAGCACAGATACGCAGTATTTT.

This clonotype appeared many times. This chain connects TRBV5-1 to TRBJ1-6; D unclear. Trimming cost V 6 bases and J 8 bases, with 18 bases left between them. This CDR3 region has 15 residues. Germline V lookup: CDR1 SGHRS, CDR2 YFSETQ. CDR3 coding DNA: TGCGCCAGCACCCCGGACGGAGCTCGGGATTCACCCCTCCACTTT. It specifies CASTPDGARDSPLHF. The full variable domain, rest sourced from reference TRBV5-1 and TRBJ1-6, is KAGVTQTPRYLIKTRGQQVTLSCSPISGHRSVSWYQQTPGQGLQFLFEYFSETQRNKGNFPGRFSGRQFSNSRSEMNVSTLELGDSALYLCASTPDGARDSPLHFGNGTRLTVT.

This clonotype was observed many times. The V gene is TRBV29-1, the J gene TRBJ1-6; D call uncertain. V lost 7 bases to trimming and J lost 3 bases, with 10 bases between them. This CDR3 has 13 amino acids. Germline CDR1 SQVTM, CDR2 ANQGSEA. CDR3 in amino acids: CSGRLNYNSPLHF. The CDR3 bases are TGCAGCGGTCGACTTAACTATAATTCACCCCTCCACTTT. Full variable domain (missing parts from reference TRBV29-1 and TRBJ1-6): SAVISQKPSRDICQRGTSLTIQCQVDSQVTMMFWYRQQPGQSLTLIATANQGSEATYESGFVIDKFPISRPNLTFSTLTVSNMSPEDSSIYLCSGRLNYNSPLHFGNGTRLTVT.

The chain's CDR3 is CASRRDSRADTQYF. The CDR3 bases are TGTGCCAGCAGACGAGACAGTAGAGCAGATACGCAGTATTTT. J is TRBJ2-3 and V is TRBV12-3 or TRBV12-4; weak D call: TRBD1 (5 bases). The CDR3 length is 14 residues. Trimming pared 6 bases from V and 4 bases from J, leaving 14 bases between.